This T cell receptor beta chain stems from a study of sequential checkpoint blockade in melanoma. Using immunoSEQ multiplex PCR, the repertoire was profiled, and TCRdb retains in-frame clones only, with some absent. The table records roughly 20,000 clones, around 72% of them present only once. Noted treatment: randomized to nivolumab then ipilimumab (arm A) or the reverse (arm B). V lost 4 bases, J lost 5 bases, and 13 bases lay in between. From germline, CDR1 is SGHRS and CDR2 YFSETQ. This CDR3 has 13 amino acids. The TCR comes from a human donor with melanoma. This sequence joins TRBV5-1 and TRBJ2-7; D perhaps matches TRBD2 (5 bases). The sequencing used CD8+ T cells sorted from blood (inferred from file names), collected from a patient given nivolumab and ipilimumab in sequence. This CDR3 reads CASSPAGGHEQYF. The CDR3 DNA reads TGCGCCAGCAGCCCGGCGGGCGGCCACGAGCAGTACTTC.